The 17 T cell receptor beta chains in this list originate from one sample, sequenced in a study of blood T cell repertoires in COVID-19. The data were produced by immunoSEQ multiplex PCR, yet TCRdb's version contains in-frame clones alone and is incomplete. The sample shows about 40,000 clones, approximately 84% of them seen only once. Specimen: peripheral blood. Receptors originate from a human donor in a cohort sampled during active COVID-19.

This chain uses TRBV5-4 with TRBJ1-4; possible D gene TRBD1, 5 bases. The germline V gene has CDR1 SGHNT and CDR2 YYREEE (reference sequence). Trimming shortened V by 5 bases and J by 0 bases, and 11 bases separated the two germline ends. The CDR3 consists of 15 residues. CDR3 sequence: CASRPRDSTNEKLFF. CDR3 in DNA: TGTGCCAGCAGACCCCGGGACTCAACTAATGAAAAACTGTTTTTT. The full variable domain, rest sourced from reference TRBV5-4 and TRBJ1-4, is ETGVTQSPTHLIKTRGQQVTLRCSSQSGHNTVSWYQQALGQGPQFIFQYYREEENGRGNFPPRFSGLQFPNYSSELNVNALELDDSALYLCASRPRDSTNEKLFFGSGTQLSVL.

This chain uses TRBV5-1 with TRBJ2-5; possible D gene TRBD2, 6 bases. V was pared by 4 bases and J by 5 bases, with 12 bases between. The CDR3 runs to 13 residues. Germline V CDR1 and CDR2: SGHRS, YFSETQ. This chain's CDR3 is CASSKNRGETQYF. Written as DNA, the CDR3 is TGCGCCAGCAGCAAAAATCGGGGGGAGACCCAGTACTTC.

The rearrangement uses TRBV7-9 and TRBJ1-1, with 8 bases fitting TRBD1. The V gene's germline CDR1 is SEHNR and CDR2 FQNEAQ (reference sequence). The V segment lost 5 bases and the J segment 0 bases; nucleotides outside the gene matches: 8. This CDR3 is 16 amino acids long. CDR3 loop: CASSTGGWGMNTEAFF. CDR3 DNA sequence: TGTGCCAGCAGCACAGGGGGGTGGGGGATGAACACTGAAGCTTTCTTT.

The rearrangement uses TRBV5-1 and TRBJ2-1; 8 bases are shared with TRBD2. Per the germline V gene, CDR1 is SGHRS and CDR2 is YFSETQ. Trimming cost V 7 bases and J 2 bases; bases outside gene matches: 8. This CDR3 comprises 15 residues. CDR3 residues: CASYPAGGAYNEQFF. Written as DNA, the CDR3 is TGCGCCAGCTACCCCGCCGGGGGGGCCTACAATGAGCAGTTCTTC.

The chain links TRBV3-1 (or the pseudogene TRBV3-2) to TRBJ1-3; weak D call: TRBD1 (5 bases). The CDR3 consists of 15 residues. V was pared by 4 bases and J by 0 bases, with 10 bases between. Germline V CDR1 and CDR2: LGHDT, YNNKEL (reference sequence). The CDR3 protein is CASSRTFHSGNTIYF. For the CDR3, the DNA is TGTGCCAGCAGCCGGACATTCCACTCTGGAAACACCATATATTTT.

The rearrangement joins TRBV9 to TRBJ2-1, with 13 bases identical to TRBD2. V was pared by 1 base and J by 1 base, with 2 bases of the junction left unmatched. CDR3 length: 17 residues. Germline V lookup: CDR1 SGDLS, CDR2 YYNGEE. CDR3 sequence reads: CASSVQGLAGSYNEQFF. In nucleotides, the CDR3 is TGTGCCAGCAGCGTACAGGGACTAGCGGGGTCCTACAATGAGCAGTTCTTC.

This chain uses TRBV6-1 with TRBJ1-5, with 9 bases fitting TRBD1. With V trimmed by 3 bases and J by 0 bases, 6 bases remained unmatched. Germline V gives CDR1 MNHNS, CDR2 SASEGT. The CDR3 totals 17 residues. The CDR3 DNA is TGTGCCAGCAGTGAGGGGACAGGGTCTTATAGCAATCAGCCCCAGCATTTT. Translation: CASSEGTGSYSNQPQHF.

V usage is TRBV3-1 (or the pseudogene TRBV3-2) and J usage is TRBJ2-7; possible D gene TRBD2, 6 bases. The CDR3 runs 12 residues. The germline V gene encodes CDR1 LGHDT and CDR2 YNNKEL (reference sequence). V lost 0 bases and J 6 bases, leaving 6 bases between the germline ends. DNA of the CDR3: TGTGCCAGCAGCCAAGACGGGGGCGAGCAGTACTTC. Its translation is CASSQDGGEQYF.

This clone appeared a few times. The rearrangement joins TRBV24-1 to TRBJ1-6; TRBD1 matches 8 bases. Germline loops: CDR1 KGHDR, CDR2 SFDVKD. The V and J ends lost 5 bases and 7 bases, in that order; junction bases with no gene match: 6. CDR3 length: 15 residues. For the CDR3, the DNA is TGTGCCACCAGTGCCCGGACAGGGCTGAATTCACCCCTCCACTTT. Residues: CATSARTGLNSPLHF.

The chain is built from TRBV7-3 and TRBJ2-2; 7 bases map to TRBD1. CDR1 SGHTA and CDR2 FQGTGA come from the germline V gene. The length of the CDR3 is 14 residues. With 5 bases clipped from V and 1 base from J, the junction kept 1 base outside the gene matches. The CDR3 DNA follows: TGTGCCAGCAGCAGGACAGGGAACACCGGGGAGCTGTTTTTT. This encodes CASSRTGNTGELFF.

This clone was recorded a few times. The chain employs TRBV18 and TRBJ1-3, with D perhaps matching TRBD1 (6 bases). Germline assignment: CDR1 KGHSH and CDR2 LQKENI. The CDR3 has 15 amino acids. Between the trimmed V and J ends, which lost 4 bases and 0 bases, there was a span of 10 bases. The DNA of the CDR3 is TGTGCCAGCTCACGCGACAGGAGCTCTGGAAACACCATATATTTT. It specifies CASSRDRSSGNTIYF.

The V and J genes are TRBV21-1 and TRBJ1-5. TRBV21-1 is flagged as a pseudogene. The length of the CDR3 is 11 residues. CDR3 protein: CPGSSNQPQHF. CDR3 sequence (DNA): TGCCCGGGGAGTAGCAATCAGCCCCAGCATTTT.

The chain carries TRBV5-4 and TRBJ2-7, with D maybe TRBD2 (7 bases). This CDR3 contains 14 residues. The germline CDR1 and CDR2 sequences are SGHNT and YYREEE (reference sequence). Trimming pared 1 base from V and 5 bases from J, leaving 13 bases between. The CDR3 DNA is TGTGCCAGCAGCTTGCGTGGGGGGGCCGACGAGCAGTACTTC. Its translation is CASSLRGGADEQYF.

The chain combines TRBV6-5 with TRBJ1-5; D not certain. The CDR3 sequence is 14 residues long. Trimming removed 0 bases at V and 2 bases at J, with 5 bases between. The V gene's germline CDR1 is MNHEY and CDR2 SVGAGI. The CDR3 sequence is CASSYSYRNQPQHF. For the CDR3, the DNA is TGTGCCAGCAGTTACTCGTATCGCAATCAGCCCCAGCATTTT.

V usage is TRBV3-1 (or the pseudogene TRBV3-2) and J usage is TRBJ2-1; 9 nucleotides line up with TRBD1. The germline gives CDR1 LGHDT, CDR2 YNNKEL (reference sequence). The CDR3 has 13 amino acids. The J segment lost 14 bases and the V segment lost 1 base, leaving 6 bases of the junction unmatched. The CDR3 here is CASSQGDRVRKFF. The CDR3 DNA sequence: TGTGCCAGCAGCCAAGGGGACAGGGTCCGTAAGTTCTTC.

The rearrangement joins TRBV2 to TRBJ1-1, with 12 bases matching TRBD1. Germline CDR1 reads SNHLY; CDR2 reads FYNNEI. There are 15 residues in the CDR3. V lost 6 bases, J lost 4 bases, and 6 bases stayed unmatched. The CDR3: CASSGTGGESTEAFF. CDR3 DNA: TGTGCCAGCAGCGGGACAGGGGGCGAGAGCACTGAAGCTTTCTTT.

The chain combines TRBV7-8 with TRBJ1-2, with 9 bases aligning to TRBD1. This CDR3 contains 13 residues. The germline V gene encodes CDR1 SGHVS and CDR2 FQNEAQ. V lost 5 bases to trimming and J lost 8 bases; unmatched junction nucleotides: 6. The chain's CDR3 is CASSQGQGNGYTF. CDR3 bases: TGTGCCAGCAGCCAAGGACAGGGGAACGGCTACACCTTC.